The rows below give T cell receptor beta chains drawn from one sample of a study of CD8+CD57+ T cells in acquired aplastic anemia. In TCRdb, the reads were re-called with MiXCR into one record per CDR3 protein. The repertoire consists of around 170,000 distinct CDR3 sequences, with about 45% occurring once and the leading ten covering roughly 3.2%. Sequenced sample: sorted CD4+, CD8+, or CD8+CD57+ T cells (not recorded which) from PBMCs. The source of these receptors is a human donor with aplastic anemia. Each CDR3 is given with its conserved first and last residue. Each record gives: V gene, J gene, D gene, CDR3 protein. D genes are given only for firm matches.

v_call: TRBV10-3; j_call: TRBJ2-3; d_call: TRBD2; cdr3_aa: CAISGDHSGGTSDTQYF
v_call: TRBV20-1; j_call: TRBJ2-1; d_call: TRBD2; cdr3_aa: CSARGLAGGSYNEQFF
v_call: TRBV19; j_call: TRBJ2-5; d_call: TRBD2; cdr3_aa: CASGLAGGETQYF
v_call: TRBV7-2; j_call: TRBJ1-2; d_call: TRBD1; cdr3_aa: CASSWGQGAWGYTF
v_call: TRBV7-2; j_call: TRBJ2-7; d_call: -; cdr3_aa: CASTTTDRYEQYF
v_call: TRBV7-9; j_call: TRBJ2-1; d_call: -; cdr3_aa: CASSLVTTEQFF
v_call: TRBV2; j_call: TRBJ1-1; d_call: TRBD1; cdr3_aa: CASSERETGLGTEAFF
v_call: TRBV25-1; j_call: TRBJ2-1; d_call: TRBD1; cdr3_aa: CASSAPRTGPYNGQFF
v_call: TRBV2; j_call: TRBJ1-6; d_call: -; cdr3_aa: CASSGSSRGYNSPLHF
v_call: TRBV24-1; j_call: TRBJ2-1; d_call: TRBD1; cdr3_aa: CATSESGTGWDYNEQFF
v_call: TRBV19; j_call: TRBJ1-1; d_call: TRBD1; cdr3_aa: CASSRGTGFSGGTEAFF
v_call: TRBV29-1; j_call: TRBJ1-2; d_call: TRBD1; cdr3_aa: CSVEGRQGWGYGYTF
v_call: TRBV5-4; j_call: TRBJ2-5; d_call: -; cdr3_aa: CASSFGQERETQYF
v_call: TRBV7-2; j_call: TRBJ2-1; d_call: -; cdr3_aa: CASSPRPRNEQFF
v_call: TRBV7-9; j_call: TRBJ2-2; d_call: -; cdr3_aa: CASSLAGNTEELFF
v_call: TRBV7-2; j_call: TRBJ1-3; d_call: -; cdr3_aa: CASSLGELSGNTIYF
v_call: TRBV6-1; j_call: TRBJ2-7; d_call: -; cdr3_aa: CASTLGVAYEQYF
v_call: TRBV6-1; j_call: TRBJ2-5; d_call: -; cdr3_aa: CASSENPKETQYF
v_call: TRBV7-2; j_call: TRBJ1-5; d_call: TRBD1; cdr3_aa: CASSLAPGQGLDQPQHF
v_call: TRBV9; j_call: TRBJ2-2; d_call: -; cdr3_aa: CASSVVPPGTTGELLF
v_call: TRBV7-9; j_call: TRBJ2-5; d_call: TRBD1; cdr3_aa: CASSLGGGLGQETQYF
v_call: TRBV15; j_call: TRBJ1-1; d_call: -; cdr3_aa: CATSRRDFTAAFF
v_call: TRBV6-4; j_call: TRBJ2-3; d_call: -; cdr3_aa: CASSEAYNTDTQYF
v_call: TRBV5-4; j_call: TRBJ1-3; d_call: -; cdr3_aa: CASSSTDFSGNTIYF
v_call: TRBV7-2; j_call: TRBJ2-7; d_call: TRBD1; cdr3_aa: CASSLRGTGIEQYF
v_call: TRBV5-1; j_call: TRBJ1-2; d_call: -; cdr3_aa: CASSLALAGRGYTF
v_call: TRBV19; j_call: TRBJ2-6; d_call: TRBD1; cdr3_aa: CASIGAGGSGANVLTF
v_call: TRBV19; j_call: TRBJ1-2; d_call: TRBD1; cdr3_aa: CASSTGQTPFYTF
v_call: TRBV2; j_call: TRBJ1-6; d_call: -; cdr3_aa: CASRDLGNSPLHF
v_call: TRBV29-1; j_call: TRBJ1-2; d_call: -; cdr3_aa: CSVEDYGYTF
v_call: TRBV3-1; j_call: TRBJ1-1; d_call: -; cdr3_aa: CASSQARGSNEAFF
v_call: TRBV5-1; j_call: TRBJ1-2; d_call: TRBD1; cdr3_aa: CASSLEGQNYGYTF
v_call: TRBV10-3; j_call: TRBJ1-4; d_call: -; cdr3_aa: CAIRGTGIGNEKLFF
v_call: TRBV20-1; j_call: TRBJ2-1; d_call: TRBD2; cdr3_aa: CSAQSGTSGQTDEQFF
v_call: TRBV6-4; j_call: TRBJ2-2; d_call: TRBD1; cdr3_aa: CASSDRTGLNTGELFF
v_call: TRBV10-3; j_call: TRBJ2-1; d_call: TRBD2; cdr3_aa: CDPGLAGVLGNEQFF
v_call: TRBV6-2/TRBV6-3; j_call: TRBJ1-1; d_call: TRBD1; cdr3_aa: CASSYSGTGVNTEAFF
v_call: TRBV5-6; j_call: TRBJ2-5; d_call: TRBD1; cdr3_aa: CASSLLIGGQQETQYF
v_call: TRBV20-1; j_call: TRBJ1-5; d_call: -; cdr3_aa: CSARDIGPDNQPQHF
v_call: TRBV6-2/TRBV6-3; j_call: TRBJ1-4; d_call: -; cdr3_aa: CASSYAPGRSLNEKLFF
v_call: TRBV29-1; j_call: TRBJ2-5; d_call: -; cdr3_aa: CSVVQFGQETQYF
v_call: TRBV6-2/TRBV6-3; j_call: TRBJ2-1; d_call: TRBD2; cdr3_aa: CASSYSPRLAGNEQFF
v_call: TRBV19; j_call: TRBJ2-5; d_call: -; cdr3_aa: CASSIPGGRKTQYF
v_call: TRBV7-2; j_call: TRBJ1-2; d_call: -; cdr3_aa: CASSITEYGYTF
v_call: TRBV29-1; j_call: TRBJ2-7; d_call: -; cdr3_aa: CSVESGYEQYF
v_call: TRBV7-3; j_call: TRBJ2-3; d_call: TRBD2; cdr3_aa: CASSPRAGGADTQYF
v_call: TRBV4-3; j_call: TRBJ2-2; d_call: TRBD2; cdr3_aa: CASSQEAAGDTGELFF
v_call: TRBV20-1; j_call: TRBJ1-5; d_call: TRBD1; cdr3_aa: CSARSGQENSQPQHF
v_call: TRBV25-1; j_call: TRBJ1-1; d_call: -; cdr3_aa: CASSLTSRDEAFF
v_call: TRBV15; j_call: TRBJ1-1; d_call: -; cdr3_aa: CATSREQNTGAFF
v_call: TRBV6-5; j_call: TRBJ1-1; d_call: -; cdr3_aa: CASSYAAGAVGAFF
v_call: TRBV7-2; j_call: TRBJ1-5; d_call: -; cdr3_aa: CASSLQVLHQPQHF
v_call: TRBV11-1; j_call: TRBJ2-3; d_call: TRBD2; cdr3_aa: CASSLGALAGGWGTDTQYF
v_call: TRBV9; j_call: TRBJ1-2; d_call: -; cdr3_aa: CASSVGGPEGGYTF
v_call: TRBV4-2; j_call: TRBJ2-1; d_call: TRBD2; cdr3_aa: CASSQLAGASNEQFF
v_call: TRBV10-1; j_call: TRBJ2-5; d_call: TRBD1; cdr3_aa: CASVDRGEETQYF
v_call: TRBV24-1; j_call: TRBJ2-1; d_call: TRBD1; cdr3_aa: CATSKTGTGNNEQFF
v_call: TRBV10-3; j_call: TRBJ2-7; d_call: TRBD1; cdr3_aa: CATSKQGPYEQYF
v_call: TRBV14; j_call: TRBJ1-1; d_call: -; cdr3_aa: CASSTQMNTEAFF